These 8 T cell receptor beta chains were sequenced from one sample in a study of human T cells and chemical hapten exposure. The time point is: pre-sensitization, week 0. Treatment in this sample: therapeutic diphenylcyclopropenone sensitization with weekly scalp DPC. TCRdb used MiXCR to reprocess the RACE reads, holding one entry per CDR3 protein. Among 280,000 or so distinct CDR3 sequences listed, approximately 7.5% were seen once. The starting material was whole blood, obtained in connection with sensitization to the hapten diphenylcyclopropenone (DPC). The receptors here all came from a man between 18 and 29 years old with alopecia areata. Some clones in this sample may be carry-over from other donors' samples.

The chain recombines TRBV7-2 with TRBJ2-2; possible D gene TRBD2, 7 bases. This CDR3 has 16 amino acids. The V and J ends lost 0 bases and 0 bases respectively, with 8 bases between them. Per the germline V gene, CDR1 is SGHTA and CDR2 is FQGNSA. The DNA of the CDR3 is TGTGCCAGCAGCTTAGCGGGGGGGCCGAACACCGGGGAGCTGTTTTTT. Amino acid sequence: CASSLAGGPNTGELFF.

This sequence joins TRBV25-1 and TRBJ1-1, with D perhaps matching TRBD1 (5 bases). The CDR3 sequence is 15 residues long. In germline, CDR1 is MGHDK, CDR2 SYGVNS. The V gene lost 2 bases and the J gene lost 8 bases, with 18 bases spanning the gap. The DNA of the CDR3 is TGTGCCAGCAGTGAAACTCATCCGGGACGGAGCGAAGCTTTCTTT. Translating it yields CASSETHPGRSEAFF. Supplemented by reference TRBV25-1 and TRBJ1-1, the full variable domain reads EADIYQTPRYLVIGTGKKITLECSQTMGHDKMYWYQQDPGMELHLIHYSYGVNSTEKGDLSSESTVSRIRTEHFPLTLESARPSHTSQYLCASSETHPGRSEAFFGQGTRLTVV.

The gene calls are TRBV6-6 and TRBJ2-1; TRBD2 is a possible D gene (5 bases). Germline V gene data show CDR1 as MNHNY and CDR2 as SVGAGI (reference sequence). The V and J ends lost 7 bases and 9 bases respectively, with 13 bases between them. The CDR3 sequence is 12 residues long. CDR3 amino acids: CASTVRGAEQFF. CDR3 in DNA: TGTGCCAGCACCGTACGGGGTGCTGAGCAGTTCTTC.

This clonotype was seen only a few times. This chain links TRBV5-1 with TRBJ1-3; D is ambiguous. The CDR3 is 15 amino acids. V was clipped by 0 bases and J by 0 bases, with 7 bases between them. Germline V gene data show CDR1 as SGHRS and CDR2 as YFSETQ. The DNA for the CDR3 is TGCGCCAGCAGCTTGGAAGGGAACTCTGGAAACACCATATATTTT. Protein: CASSLEGNSGNTIYF.

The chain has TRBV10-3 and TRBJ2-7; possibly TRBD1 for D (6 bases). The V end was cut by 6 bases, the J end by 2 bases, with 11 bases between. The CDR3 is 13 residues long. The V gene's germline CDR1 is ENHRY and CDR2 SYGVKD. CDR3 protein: CAISRQATYEQYF. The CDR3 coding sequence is TGTGCCATCAGCCGACAGGCAACCTACGAGCAGTACTTC.

The CDR3 DNA follows: TGCAGCGTTGAAGACAACTACGAGCAGTACTTC. Protein: CSVEDNYEQYF. The rearrangement uses TRBV29-1 and TRBJ2-7; D is undetermined. V gave up 0 bases and J gave up 3 bases, with 3 bases separating them. The CDR3 covers 11 residues. The V gene's germline CDR1 is SQVTM and CDR2 ANQGSEA.

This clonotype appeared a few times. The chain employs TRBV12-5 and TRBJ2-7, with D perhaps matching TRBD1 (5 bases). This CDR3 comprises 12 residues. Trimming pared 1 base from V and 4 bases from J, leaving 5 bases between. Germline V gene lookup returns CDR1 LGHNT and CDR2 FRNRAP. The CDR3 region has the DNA TGTGCTAGTGGTTTGGCAGGGTACGAGCAGTACTTC. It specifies CASGLAGYEQYF. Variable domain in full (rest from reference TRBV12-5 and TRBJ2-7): DARVTQTPRHKVTEMGQEVTMRCQPILGHNTVFWYRQTMMQGLELLAYFRNRAPLDDSGMPKDRFSAEMPDATLATLKIQPSEPRDSAVYFCASGLAGYEQYFGPGTRLTVT.

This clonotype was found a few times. CDR3 region: CASSDTSSTDTQYF. CDR3 bases: TGTGCCAGCAGTGACACTTCTAGCACAGATACGCAGTATTTT. The chain employs TRBV2 and TRBJ2-3; unclear D gene. Germline-derived CDR1 and CDR2 are SNHLY and FYNNEI. This CDR3 spans 14 amino acids. V was clipped by 3 bases and J by 0 bases, with 7 bases between them.